This T cell receptor (beta chain) was recorded in a study of T cell repertoires in cytomegalovirus infection. TCRdb reprocessed the reads with MiXCR, giving one entry per CDR3 protein. The data show approximately 770,000 distinct CDR3 sequences, about 29% seen once. This clonotype was recorded once. Its antigen remains unidentified. The germline gene is not matched at one end of the junction; a read error may be the cause. The CDR3 extends over 14 amino acids. CDR1 and CDR2 from the germline V gene are MGHRA and YSYEKL. The chain has TRBV4-1 and TRBJ2-7; tentatively, D is TRBD2 (7 bases). The TCR comes from a human donor in good health (CMV status not recorded). Some clones in this sample may be carry-over from other donors' samples. The sample was cultured CD8+ T cells from PBMCs, taken from culture after CMV antigen stimulation. The CDR3 coding sequence is TGTGCCAGCAGCCGAGAGGGGGGGGAATACGAGCAGTACTTC. Its protein product is CASSREGGEYEQYF.